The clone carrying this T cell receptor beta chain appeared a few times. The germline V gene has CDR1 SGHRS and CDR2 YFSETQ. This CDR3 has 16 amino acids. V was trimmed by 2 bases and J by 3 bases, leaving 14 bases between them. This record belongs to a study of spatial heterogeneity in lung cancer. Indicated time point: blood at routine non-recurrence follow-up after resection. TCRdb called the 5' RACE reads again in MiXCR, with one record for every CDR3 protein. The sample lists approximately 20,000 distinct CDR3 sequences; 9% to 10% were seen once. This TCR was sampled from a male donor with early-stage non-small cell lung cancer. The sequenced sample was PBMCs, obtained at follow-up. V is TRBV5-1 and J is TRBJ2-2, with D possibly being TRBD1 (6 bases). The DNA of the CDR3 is TGCGCCAGCAGCTTACAGGGCACCGCCGACACCGGGGAGCTGTTTTTT. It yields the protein CASSLQGTADTGELFF.